This TCR beta chain was obtained from a study of cytomegalovirus exposure and HLA in healthy donors. 60 Vbeta and 13 Jbeta primers were used in PCR. Repertoires were generated with immunoSEQ multiplex PCR, while TCRdb's copy carries only in-frame clones and drops some. The sample has 150,000 to 200,000 clones; approximately 84% are singletons. Whole-study results and caveats: High sensitivity and specificity were reportedly achieved when the classifier diagnosed cytomegalovirus status.

This CDR3 contains 11 residues. Germline CDR1 is MDHEN and CDR2 is SYDVKM. On this clone: Its target is unknown.

Material: PBMCs. The genes are TRBV28 and TRBJ2-5, with D perhaps matching TRBD1 or TRBD2 (5 bases each). The closer fit of TRBJ2-7 to the DNA end suggests the J call may be wrong. The sequence came from a woman aged 45-59 years in good health and CMV-seropositive. CDR3 sequence: CASMGAYEQYF. CDR3 coding DNA: TGTGCCAGCATGGGGGCCTACGAGCAGTACTTC.